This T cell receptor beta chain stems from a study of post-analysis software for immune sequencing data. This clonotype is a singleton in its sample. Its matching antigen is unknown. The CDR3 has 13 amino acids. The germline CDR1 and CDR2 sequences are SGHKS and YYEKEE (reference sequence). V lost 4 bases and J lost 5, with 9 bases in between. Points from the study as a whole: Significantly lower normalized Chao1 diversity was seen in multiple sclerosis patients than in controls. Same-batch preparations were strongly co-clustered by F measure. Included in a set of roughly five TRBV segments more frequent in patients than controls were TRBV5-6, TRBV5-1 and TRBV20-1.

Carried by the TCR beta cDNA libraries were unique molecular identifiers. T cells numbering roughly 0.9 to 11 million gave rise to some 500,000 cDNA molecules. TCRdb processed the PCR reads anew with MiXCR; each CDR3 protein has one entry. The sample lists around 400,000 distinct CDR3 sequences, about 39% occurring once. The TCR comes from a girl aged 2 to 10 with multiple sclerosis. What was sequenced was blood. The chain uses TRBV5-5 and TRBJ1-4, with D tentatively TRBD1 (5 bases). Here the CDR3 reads CASSRDPNEKLFF. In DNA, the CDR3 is TGTGCCAGCAGCCGGGACCCCAATGAAAAACTGTTTTTT.